A selection of T cell receptor beta chains follows, all from one sample in a study of radiotherapy plus CTLA-4 blockade in lung cancer. The assay was immunoSEQ multiplex PCR, and TCRdb's table has in-frame clones only and misses some. The profile covers about 59,000 clones, with 72% appearing a single time and around 8.8% taken by the ten largest. The material was peripheral blood, obtained from a patient treated with radiotherapy plus ipilimumab. These receptors were collected from a human donor with non-small cell lung cancer whose response to radiotherapy plus ipilimumab could not be evaluated. Both conserved end residues are part of each CDR3. A D gene is named only where the DNA matches it firmly. The size field is filled for only some rows; it gives once, few, many or a size class.

v_gene	abundance	d_gene	j_gene	CDR3nt	CDR3aa
TRBV28	-	-	TRBJ1-4	TGTGCCAGCAGTTTTCTCCCGTCGGATGAAAAACTGTTTTTT	CASSFLPSDEKLFF
TRBV5-5	-	-	TRBJ1-5	TGTGCCAGCAGCTTGGGGATCGACAGCACCCTCTATAGCAATCAGCCCCAGCATTTT	CASSLGIDSTLYSNQPQHF
TRBV11-2	few	-	TRBJ2-5	TGTGCCAGCAGCTTAGATTTAGACACAGAAGAGACCCAGTACTTC	CASSLDLDTEETQYF
TRBV28	-	TRBD1	TRBJ2-7	TGTGCCAGCAGTTTATGGGGGGGACAGGGGATCATCGAGCAGTACTTC	CASSLWGGQGIIEQYF
TRBV20-1	-	-	TRBJ2-3	TGCAGTGCTAGCAAAGGAGGGCAGTATTTT	CSASKGGQYF
TRBV28	-	TRBD1	TRBJ1-6	TGTGCCAGCAGTCCCTCGACAGGGGGGAAGTCACCCCTCCACTTT	CASSPSTGGKSPLHF
TRBV27	-	-	TRBJ2-2	TGTGCCACAAAGTGGGGAGAGCACGGGGAGCTGTTTTTT	CATKWGEHGELFF
TRBV28	-	-	TRBJ1-5	TGTGCCAGCAGTTTACGATCCTGGACGAGGGGCAATCAGCCCCAGCATTTT	CASSLRSWTRGNQPQHF
TRBV27	-	TRBD2	TRBJ2-7	TGTGCCAGCAGTTCCCTTAGACTAGCGGGAGGGAGGGAGCAGTACTTC	CASSSLRLAGGREQYF
TRBV6-1	few	TRBD1	TRBJ1-1	TGTGCCAGCAGTAGACAGGGGAACACTGAAGCTTTCTTT	CASSRQGNTEAFF
TRBV19	-	TRBD1	TRBJ1-5	TGTGCCAGTAGTACCACAGGGGGTTACCAGCCCCAGCATTTT	CASSTTGGYQPQHF
TRBV5-6	-	-	TRBJ1-2	TGTGCCAGCAGCTTGGCCGAGGTAAATGGCTACACCTTC	CASSLAEVNGYTF
TRBV10-3	-	TRBD2	TRBJ2-3	TGTGCCATCAGTGAAGTGGACGGGAGGGCCGGTACGCAGTATTTT	CAISEVDGRAGTQYF